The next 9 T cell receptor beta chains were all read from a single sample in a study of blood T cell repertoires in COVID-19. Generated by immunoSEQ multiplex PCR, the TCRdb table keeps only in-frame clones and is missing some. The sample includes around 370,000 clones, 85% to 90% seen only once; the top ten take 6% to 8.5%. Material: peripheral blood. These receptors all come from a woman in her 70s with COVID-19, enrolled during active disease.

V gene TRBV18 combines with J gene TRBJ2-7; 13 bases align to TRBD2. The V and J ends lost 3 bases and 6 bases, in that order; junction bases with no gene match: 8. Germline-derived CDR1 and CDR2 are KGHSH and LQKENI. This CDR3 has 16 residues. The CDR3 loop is CASSPQDRTSGGEQYF. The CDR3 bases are TGTGCCAGCTCACCGCAGGATCGGACTAGCGGGGGCGAGCAGTACTTC.

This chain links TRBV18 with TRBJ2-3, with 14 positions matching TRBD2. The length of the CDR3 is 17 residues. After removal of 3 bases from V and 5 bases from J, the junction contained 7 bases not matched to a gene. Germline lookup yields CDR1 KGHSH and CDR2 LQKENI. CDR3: CASSPGTSGGPGDTQYF. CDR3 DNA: TGTGCCAGCTCACCTGGGACTAGCGGGGGCCCGGGAGATACGCAGTATTTT.

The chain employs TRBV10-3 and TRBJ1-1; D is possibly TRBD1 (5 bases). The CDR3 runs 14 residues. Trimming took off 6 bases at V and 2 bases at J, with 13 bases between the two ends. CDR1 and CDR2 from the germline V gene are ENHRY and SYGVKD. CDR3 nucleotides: TGTGCCATCAGCCCCGGGGGGGGTAACACTGAAGCTTTCTTT. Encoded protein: CAISPGGGNTEAFF.

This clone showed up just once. The CDR3 DNA is TGTGCCAGCAGTGAACTAGGATTGGGCACTGAAGCTTTCTTT. This translates into CASSELGLGTEAFF. V gene TRBV6-1 combines with J gene TRBJ1-1; D uncertain. The V gene lost 2 bases and the J gene lost 4 bases, with 11 bases spanning the gap. The germline CDR1 and CDR2 sequences are MNHNS and SASEGT. This CDR3 comprises 14 residues.

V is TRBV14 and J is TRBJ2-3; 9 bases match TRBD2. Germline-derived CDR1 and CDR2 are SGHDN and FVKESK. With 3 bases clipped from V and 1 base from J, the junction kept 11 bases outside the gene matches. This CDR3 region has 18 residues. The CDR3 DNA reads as TGTGCCAGCAGCCATTTAGGACTAGCGATTGACGGCACAGATACGCAGTATTTT. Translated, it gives CASSHLGLAIDGTDTQYF.

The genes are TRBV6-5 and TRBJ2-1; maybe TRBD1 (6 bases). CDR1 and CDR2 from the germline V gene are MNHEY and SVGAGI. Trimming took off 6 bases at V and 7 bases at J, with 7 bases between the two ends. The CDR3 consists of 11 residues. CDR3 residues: CASSQGNEQFF. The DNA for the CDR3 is TGTGCCAGCAGCCAGGGGAATGAGCAGTTCTTC.

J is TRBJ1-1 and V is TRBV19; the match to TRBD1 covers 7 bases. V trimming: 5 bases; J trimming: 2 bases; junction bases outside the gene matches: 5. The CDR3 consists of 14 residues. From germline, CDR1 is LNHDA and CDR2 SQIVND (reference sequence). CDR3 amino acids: CASSLWTGNTEAFF. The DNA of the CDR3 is TGTGCCAGTAGTCTCTGGACAGGAAACACTGAAGCTTTCTTT. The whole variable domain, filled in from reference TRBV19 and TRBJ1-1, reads DGGITQSPKYLFRKEGQNVTLSCEQNLNHDAMYWYRQDPGQGLRLIYYSQIVNDFQKGDIAEGYSVSREKKESFPLTVTSAQKNPTAFYLCASSLWTGNTEAFFGQGTRLTVV.

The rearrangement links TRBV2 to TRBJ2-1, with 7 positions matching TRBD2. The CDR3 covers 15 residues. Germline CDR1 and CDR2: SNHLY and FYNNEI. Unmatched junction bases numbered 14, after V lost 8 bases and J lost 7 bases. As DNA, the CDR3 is TGTGCCAGCTCCCAGCCGGGACTACAAATGAATGAGCAGTTCTTC. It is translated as CASSQPGLQMNEQFF.

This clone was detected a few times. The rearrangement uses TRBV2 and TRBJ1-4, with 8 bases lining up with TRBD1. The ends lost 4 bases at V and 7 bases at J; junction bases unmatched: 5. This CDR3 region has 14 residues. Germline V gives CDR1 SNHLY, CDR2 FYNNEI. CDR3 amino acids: CASSARDRGEKLFF. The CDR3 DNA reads TGTGCCAGCAGTGCCCGAGACAGGGGTGAAAAACTGTTTTTT.